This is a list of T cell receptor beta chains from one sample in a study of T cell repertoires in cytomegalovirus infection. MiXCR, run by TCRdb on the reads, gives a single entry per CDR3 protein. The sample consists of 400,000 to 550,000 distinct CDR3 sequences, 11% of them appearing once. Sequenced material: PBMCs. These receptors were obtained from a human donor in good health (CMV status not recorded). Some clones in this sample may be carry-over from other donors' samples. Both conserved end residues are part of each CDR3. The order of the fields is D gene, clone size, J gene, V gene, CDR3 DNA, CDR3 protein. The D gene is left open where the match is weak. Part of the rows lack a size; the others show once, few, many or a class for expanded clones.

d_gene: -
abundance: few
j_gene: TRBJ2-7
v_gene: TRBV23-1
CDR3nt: TGCGCCCCCACCGTTCAGGTCGCAGAGTACTTC
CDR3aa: CAPTVQVAEYF

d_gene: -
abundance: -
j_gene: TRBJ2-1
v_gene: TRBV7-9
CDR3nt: TGTGCCAGCAGCTCCCGGGATCCTACGTACAATGAGCAGTTCTTC
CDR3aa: CASSSRDPTYNEQFF

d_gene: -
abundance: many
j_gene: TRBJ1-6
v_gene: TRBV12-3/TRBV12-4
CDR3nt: TGTGCCAGCAGCAACAGGGCCGCTAATTCACCCCTCCACTTT
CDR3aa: CASSNRAANSPLHF

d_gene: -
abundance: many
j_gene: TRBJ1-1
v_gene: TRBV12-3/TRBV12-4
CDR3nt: TGTGCCAGCAGTTTAAGAGGGGAAGAATCTGAAGCTTTCTTT
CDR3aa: CASSLRGEESEAFF

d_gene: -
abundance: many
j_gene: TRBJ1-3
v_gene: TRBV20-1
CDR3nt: TGCAGTGCTGGGACACCCAGCTCTGGAAACACCATATATTTT
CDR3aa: CSAGTPSSGNTIYF

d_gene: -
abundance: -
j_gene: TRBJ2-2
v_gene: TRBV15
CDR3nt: TGTGCCACCGGCCGAGGGGACGTGCAAGGGGAGCTGTTTTTT
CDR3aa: CATGRGDVQGELFF

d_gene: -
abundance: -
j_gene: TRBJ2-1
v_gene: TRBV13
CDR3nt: TGTGCCAGCAGCTTAGTGGCAGGATCGAATGAGCAGTTCTTC
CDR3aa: CASSLVAGSNEQFF

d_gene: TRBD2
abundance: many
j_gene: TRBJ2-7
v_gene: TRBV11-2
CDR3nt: TGTGCCAGCAGCACCAGTAGCGGGAGCTACGAGCAGTACTTC
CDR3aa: CASSTSSGSYEQYF

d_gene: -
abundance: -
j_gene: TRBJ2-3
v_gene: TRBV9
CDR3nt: TGTGCCAGCAGCGTAGGTCTGGGCGCAGATACGCAGTATTTT
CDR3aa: CASSVGLGADTQYF

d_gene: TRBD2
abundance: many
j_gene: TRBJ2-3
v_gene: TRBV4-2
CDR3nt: TGTGCCAGCAGCCAAGTACCCCGGGGGGGTGAGGCAGATACGCAGTATTTT
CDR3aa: CASSQVPRGGEADTQYF

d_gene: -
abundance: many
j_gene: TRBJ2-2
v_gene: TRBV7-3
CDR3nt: TGTGCCAGCAGGGAGCCCTCGGGCACCGGGGAGCTGTTTTTT
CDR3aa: CASREPSGTGELFF

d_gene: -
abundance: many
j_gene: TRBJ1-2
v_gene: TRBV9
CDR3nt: TGTGCCAGCAGCGCCCTCACGGACAGCCCTAACTATGGCTACACCTTC
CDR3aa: CASSALTDSPNYGYTF

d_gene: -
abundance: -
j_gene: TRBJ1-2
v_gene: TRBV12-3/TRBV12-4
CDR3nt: TGTGCCAGCAGTCCAGGGCTGGGAAAAGCTAACTATGGCTACACCTTC
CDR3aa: CASSPGLGKANYGYTF

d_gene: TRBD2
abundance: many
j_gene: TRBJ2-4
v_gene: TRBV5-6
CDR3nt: TGTGCCAGCAGCTTGGCGGGGGGGCGAATCTTAGCCAAAAACATTCAGTACTTC
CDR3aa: CASSLAGGRILAKNIQYF

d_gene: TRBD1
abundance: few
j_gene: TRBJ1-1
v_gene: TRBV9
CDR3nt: TGTGCCAGCAGCGAGGAGGGGACAGTGGCTTTCTTT
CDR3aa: CASSEEGTVAFF

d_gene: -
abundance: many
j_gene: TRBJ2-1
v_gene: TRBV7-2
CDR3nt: TGTGCCAGCAGTCTTAAAGTCGATGTGAGGGCCGTGGGGCAAATATACAATGAGCAGTTCTTC
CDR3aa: CASSLKVDVRAVGQIYNEQFF

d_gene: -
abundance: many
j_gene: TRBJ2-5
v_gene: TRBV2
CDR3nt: TGTGCCAGCAGTGAAGAGGCAGGGCGAGAGACCCAGTACTTC
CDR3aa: CASSEEAGRETQYF

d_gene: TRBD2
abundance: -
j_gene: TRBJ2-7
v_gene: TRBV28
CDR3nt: TGTGCCAGCAGCCAGCGGGGGGGCAAAGTCGACGAGCAGTACTTC
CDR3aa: CASSQRGGKVDEQYF

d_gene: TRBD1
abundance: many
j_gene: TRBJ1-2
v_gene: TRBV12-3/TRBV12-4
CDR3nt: TGTGCCAGCAGTTCTGACAGGGGGCTTATCTATGGCTACACCTTC
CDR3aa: CASSSDRGLIYGYTF

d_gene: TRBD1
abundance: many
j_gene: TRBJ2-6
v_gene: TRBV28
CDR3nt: TGTGCCAGCAGTTCCTCCGGGACAGGGGCCTTATCTGGGGCCAACGTCCTGACTTTC
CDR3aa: CASSSSGTGALSGANVLTF

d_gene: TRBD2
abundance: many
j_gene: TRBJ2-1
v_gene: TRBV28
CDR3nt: TGTGCCAGCAGCCGAGGACTAGCGGGAGGGTCCTACAATGAGCAGTTCTTC
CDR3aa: CASSRGLAGGSYNEQFF

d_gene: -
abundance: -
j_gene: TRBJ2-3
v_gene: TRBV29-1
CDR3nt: TGCAGCGTTAACCGGCACTCCGATAGCACAGATACGCAGTATTTT
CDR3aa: CSVNRHSDSTDTQYF

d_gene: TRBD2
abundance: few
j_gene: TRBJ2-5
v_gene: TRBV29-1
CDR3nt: TGCAGCGTTGAAACTAGCGGGATCGGGGAGACCCAGTACTTC
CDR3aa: CSVETSGIGETQYF

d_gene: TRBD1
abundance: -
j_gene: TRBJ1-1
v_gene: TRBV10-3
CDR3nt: TGTGCCATCAGTGAACCTACAGGGGTCAACACTGAAGCTTTCTTT
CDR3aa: CAISEPTGVNTEAFF

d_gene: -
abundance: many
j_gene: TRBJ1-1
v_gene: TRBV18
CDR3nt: TGTGCCAGCTCGCCACAGACAGGAACGATGAACACTGAAGCTTTCTTT
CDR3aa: CASSPQTGTMNTEAFF

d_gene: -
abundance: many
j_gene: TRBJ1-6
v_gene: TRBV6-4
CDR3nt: TGTGCCAGCAGCGATGGACAAGCCAGTGGTTCACCCCTCCACTTT
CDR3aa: CASSDGQASGSPLHF

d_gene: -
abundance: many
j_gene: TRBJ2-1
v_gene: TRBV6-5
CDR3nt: TGTGCCAGCAGCCGTATCGGGGGTCAACAATACAATGAGCAGTTCTTC
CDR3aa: CASSRIGGQQYNEQFF

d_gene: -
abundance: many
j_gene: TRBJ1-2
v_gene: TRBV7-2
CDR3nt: TGTGCCAGCAGCACAGGTGATGGCTACACCTTC
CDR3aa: CASSTGDGYTF

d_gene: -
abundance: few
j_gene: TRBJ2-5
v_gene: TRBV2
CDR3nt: TGTGCCAGCAGTGATACCCAGCGGACGATTGAAGAGACCCAGTACTTC
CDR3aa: CASSDTQRTIEETQYF

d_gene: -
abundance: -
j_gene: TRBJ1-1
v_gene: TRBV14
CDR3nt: TGTGCCAGCAGCCCGGGAGCTTTCTTT
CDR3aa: CASSPGAFF

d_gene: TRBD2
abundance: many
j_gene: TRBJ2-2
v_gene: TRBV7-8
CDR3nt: TGTGCCAGCAGCCTCGGACTAGCGGCCCCCACCGGGGAGCTGTTTTTT
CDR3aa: CASSLGLAAPTGELFF

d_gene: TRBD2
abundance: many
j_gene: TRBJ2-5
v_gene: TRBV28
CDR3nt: TGTGCCAGCAGTTTAAGACTAGCGGGAGACGGGGCCCAGTACTTC
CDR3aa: CASSLRLAGDGAQYF

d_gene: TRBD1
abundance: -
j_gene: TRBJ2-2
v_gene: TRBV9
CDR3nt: TGTGCCAGCAGCGTAGGACAGGGGAAGGGCGGGGAGCTGTTTTTT
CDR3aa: CASSVGQGKGGELFF

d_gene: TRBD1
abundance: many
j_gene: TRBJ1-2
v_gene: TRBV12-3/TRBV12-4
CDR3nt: TGTGCCAGCAGGGGGACAGGGGCCAATGGCTACACCTTC
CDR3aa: CASRGTGANGYTF

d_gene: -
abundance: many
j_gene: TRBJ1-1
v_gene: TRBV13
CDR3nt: TGTGCCAGCAGCTTAGGGGACGGGGCTGAAGCTTTCTTT
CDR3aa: CASSLGDGAEAFF

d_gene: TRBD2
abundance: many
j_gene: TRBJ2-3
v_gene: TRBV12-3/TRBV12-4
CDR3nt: TGTGCCAGCAGTTACGGACTAGCGGGGGGGCCGGCAGATACGCAGTATTTT
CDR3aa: CASSYGLAGGPADTQYF

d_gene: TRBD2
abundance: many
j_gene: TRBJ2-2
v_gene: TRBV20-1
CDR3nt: TGCAGTGCTCGGGGGGTGTCGAACGGGGAGCTGTTTTTT
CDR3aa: CSARGVSNGELFF

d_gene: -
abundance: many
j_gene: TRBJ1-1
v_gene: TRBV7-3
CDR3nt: TGTGCCAGCAGCCCGATGGGTGGAGGCACTGAAGCTTTCTTT
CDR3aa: CASSPMGGGTEAFF

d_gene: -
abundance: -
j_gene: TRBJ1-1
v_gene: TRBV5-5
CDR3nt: TGTGCCAGCAGCTTGGGGGGGGGGCAGGGCACTGAAGCTTTCTTT
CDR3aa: CASSLGGGQGTEAFF

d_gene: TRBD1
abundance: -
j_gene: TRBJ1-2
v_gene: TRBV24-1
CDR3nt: TGTGCCACCAGTGAAGGGGGGACAGGGAGTATTAACTATGGCTACACCTTC
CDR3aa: CATSEGGTGSINYGYTF

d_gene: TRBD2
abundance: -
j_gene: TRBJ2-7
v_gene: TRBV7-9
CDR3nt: TGTGCCAGCAGCCCCGCCGTGGCTAGCGGGGGAATCTACGAGCAGTACTTC
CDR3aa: CASSPAVASGGIYEQYF

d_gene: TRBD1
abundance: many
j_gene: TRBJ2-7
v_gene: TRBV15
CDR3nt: TGTGCCACCAGCAGCGGGAAGGGACAGGGAGTGTACGAGCAGTACTTC
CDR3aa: CATSSGKGQGVYEQYF

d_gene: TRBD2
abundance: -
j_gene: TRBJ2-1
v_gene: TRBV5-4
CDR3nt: TGTGCCAGCAGCTTGGGCGGGGGTGGGACTCACAATGAGCAGTTCTTC
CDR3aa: CASSLGGGGTHNEQFF

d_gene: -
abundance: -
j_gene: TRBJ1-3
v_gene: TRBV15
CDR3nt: TGTGCCACCAGCAGAGATCGGAACTCTGGAAACACCATATATTTT
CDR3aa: CATSRDRNSGNTIYF

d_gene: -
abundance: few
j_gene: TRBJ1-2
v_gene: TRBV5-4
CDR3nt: TGTGCCAGCAGGGTGGGAGAGAGGACTGGCTACACCTTC
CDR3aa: CASRVGERTGYTF